The 14 T cell receptor beta chains below all came from one sample that was sequenced in a study of T cell changes during pregnancy in multiple sclerosis. The assay was immunoSEQ multiplex PCR, and TCRdb's table has in-frame clones only and misses some. Here the sample spans around 88,000 clones, approximately 89% being singletons. This material consisted of peripheral blood, taken in the first trimester of pregnancy. Source of these receptors: a female donor with multiple sclerosis, enrolled in a pregnancy study.

V usage is TRBV2 and J usage is TRBJ2-5; no reliable D call. From germline, CDR1 is SNHLY and CDR2 FYNNEI. This CDR3 is built from 12 residues. Between the trimmed V and J ends, which lost 4 bases and 5 bases, there was a span of 8 bases. The chain's CDR3 is CASSVILETQYF. CDR3 sequence (DNA): TGTGCCAGCAGTGTAATATTGGAGACCCAGTACTTC.

Concerning this clone: The sample has other DNA sequences that encode this CDR3 too. This chain links TRBV18 with TRBJ2-1; D gene unclear. Germline CDR1 is KGHSH and CDR2 is LQKENI. This CDR3 comprises 13 residues. With 6 bases removed from V and 2 bases from J, the gap between germline ends came to 8 bases. The CDR3 protein is CASSPSTYNEQFF. CDR3 DNA: TGTGCCAGCTCCCCGAGCACCTACAATGAGCAGTTCTTC.

The chain has TRBV5-1 and TRBJ2-5; D gene uncertain. V gave up 2 bases and J gave up 5 bases, with 10 bases separating them. The CDR3 sequence is 13 residues long. Germline V gene lookup returns CDR1 SGHRS and CDR2 YFSETQ. CDR3 nucleotides: TGCGCCAGCAGCTTCGGTAGTAAGGAGACCCAGTACTTC. Protein: CASSFGSKETQYF.

DNA of the CDR3: TGCGCCAGCAGCCAACAGGATAGCAATCAGCCCCAGCATTTT. This sequence encodes CASSQQDSNQPQHF. J is TRBJ1-5 and V is TRBV4-1, with D unresolved. The V gene's germline CDR1 is MGHRA and CDR2 YSYEKL. V was shortened by 2 bases and J by 0 bases, with 5 bases between the two germline ends. This CDR3 region has 14 residues.

The chain joins TRBV18 to TRBJ1-6; D gene ambiguous. Germline values: CDR1 KGHSH, CDR2 LQKENI. The CDR3 is made up of 14 amino acids. Trimming removed 2 bases at V and 6 bases at J, with 8 bases between. The CDR3 nucleotides are TGTGCCAGCTCACCAAAGGAGGGTAATTCACCCCTCCACTTT. Translating gives CASSPKEGNSPLHF.

The gene calls are TRBV30 and TRBJ2-2; D unclear. The CDR3 length is 12 residues. Germline-derived CDR1 and CDR2 are GTSNPN and SVGIG (reference sequence). The V end was cut by 0 bases, the J end by 7 bases, with 6 bases between. This CDR3 reads CAWSVALGELFF. The CDR3 nucleotides read TGTGCCTGGAGTGTTGCGCTCGGGGAGCTGTTTTTT.

The chain links TRBV6-1 to TRBJ1-1, with no clear D. Trimming pared 2 bases from V and 10 bases from J, leaving 8 bases between. The length of the CDR3 is 11 residues. From germline, CDR1 is MNHNS and CDR2 SASEGT. In nucleotides, the CDR3 is TGTGCCAGCAGTGAATTTCCTGTAGCTTTCTTT. Amino acid sequence: CASSEFPVAFF.

This clone was counted only a few times. J is TRBJ1-2 and V is TRBV30; TRBD1 agrees at 8 bases. Trimming at V came to 2 bases and at J to 7 bases, leaving 3 bases not matched to a gene. In germline, CDR1 is GTSNPN, CDR2 SVGIG (reference sequence). CDR3 length: 12 residues. CDR3 DNA sequence: TGTGCCTGGAGTACGACAGGGGTTGGCTACACCTTC. Protein: CAWSTTGVGYTF.

The CDR3 spells CASSHHTSGGNNEQFF. The DNA for the CDR3 is TGTGCCAGCAGCCATCATACTAGCGGGGGCAACAATGAGCAGTTCTTC. The V gene is TRBV4-2, the J gene TRBJ2-1; 11 positions agree with TRBD2. V shed 3 bases and J 5 bases; nucleotides not matched to a gene: 6. The CDR3 spans 16 residues. The germline gives CDR1 LGHNA, CDR2 YNFKEQ.

The V and J genes are TRBV11-1 and TRBJ1-2; a weak D match, TRBD1 (6 bases). V was trimmed by 2 bases and J by 7 bases, leaving 8 bases between them. The CDR3 has 12 residues. Looked up from germline, CDR1 is SGHAT and CDR2 is FQDESV (reference sequence). The CDR3, as DNA: TGTGCCAGCAGCTTACAGGGGATTGGCTACACCTTC. This codes for CASSLQGIGYTF.

V and J are TRBV4-3 and TRBJ2-3; 10 nucleotides align to TRBD2. J lost 0 bases, V lost 4 bases, and 4 bases had no gene match. Germline values: CDR1 LGHNA, CDR2 YSLEER. The CDR3 sequence is 16 residues long. This chain's CDR3 is CASSRGTSDSTDTQYF. The CDR3 nucleotides read TGCGCCAGCAGCCGAGGGACTAGCGATAGCACAGATACGCAGTATTTT.

The DNA of the CDR3 is TGTGCCAGCAGCCAGAAGGGACAGGGGAACACTGAAGCTTTCTTT. Its translation is CASSQKGQGNTEAFF. The rearrangement links TRBV7-9 to TRBJ1-1; 9 nucleotides line up with TRBD1. CDR1 is SEHNR and CDR2 is FQNEAQ in the germline V gene (reference sequence). V shed 5 bases, J shed 1 base, and the junction held 5 bases outside the gene matches. The CDR3 covers 15 residues.

The rearrangement links TRBV21-1 to TRBJ2-5; the table's D gene call, TRBD2, was not cross checked with the DNA. TRBV21-1 is deemed a pseudogene. The length of the CDR3 is 14 residues. CDR3 in DNA: TGTGCCAGCACCCCAGAGCGTCGCCAAGAGACCCAGTACTTC. As protein: CASTPERRQETQYF.

The sample holds one count of this clone. The CDR3 sequence is CASSLRQGGTYEQYF. In DNA form, the CDR3 reads TGTGCCAGCAGCTTAAGACAGGGGGGGACCTACGAGCAGTACTTC. The chain is built from TRBV7-3 and TRBJ2-7; 9 positions agree with TRBD1. The J segment lost 2 bases and the V segment lost 1 base, leaving 3 bases of the junction unmatched. The germline V gene has CDR1 SGHTA and CDR2 FQGTGA. The CDR3 extends over 15 amino acids.